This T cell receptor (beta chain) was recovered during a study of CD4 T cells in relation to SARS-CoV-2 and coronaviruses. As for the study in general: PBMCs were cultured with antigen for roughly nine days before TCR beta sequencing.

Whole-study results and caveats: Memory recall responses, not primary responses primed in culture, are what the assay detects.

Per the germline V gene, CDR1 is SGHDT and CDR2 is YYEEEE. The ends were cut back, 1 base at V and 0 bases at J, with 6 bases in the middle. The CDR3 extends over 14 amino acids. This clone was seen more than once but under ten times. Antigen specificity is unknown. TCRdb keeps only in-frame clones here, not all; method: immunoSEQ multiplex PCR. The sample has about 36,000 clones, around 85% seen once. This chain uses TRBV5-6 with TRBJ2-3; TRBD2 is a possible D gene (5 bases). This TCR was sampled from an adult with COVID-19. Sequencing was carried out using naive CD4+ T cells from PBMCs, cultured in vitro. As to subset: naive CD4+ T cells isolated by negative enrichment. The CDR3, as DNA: TGTGCCAGCAGCTTGTGGACTAGCACAGATACGCAGTATTTT. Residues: CASSLWTSTDTQYF.